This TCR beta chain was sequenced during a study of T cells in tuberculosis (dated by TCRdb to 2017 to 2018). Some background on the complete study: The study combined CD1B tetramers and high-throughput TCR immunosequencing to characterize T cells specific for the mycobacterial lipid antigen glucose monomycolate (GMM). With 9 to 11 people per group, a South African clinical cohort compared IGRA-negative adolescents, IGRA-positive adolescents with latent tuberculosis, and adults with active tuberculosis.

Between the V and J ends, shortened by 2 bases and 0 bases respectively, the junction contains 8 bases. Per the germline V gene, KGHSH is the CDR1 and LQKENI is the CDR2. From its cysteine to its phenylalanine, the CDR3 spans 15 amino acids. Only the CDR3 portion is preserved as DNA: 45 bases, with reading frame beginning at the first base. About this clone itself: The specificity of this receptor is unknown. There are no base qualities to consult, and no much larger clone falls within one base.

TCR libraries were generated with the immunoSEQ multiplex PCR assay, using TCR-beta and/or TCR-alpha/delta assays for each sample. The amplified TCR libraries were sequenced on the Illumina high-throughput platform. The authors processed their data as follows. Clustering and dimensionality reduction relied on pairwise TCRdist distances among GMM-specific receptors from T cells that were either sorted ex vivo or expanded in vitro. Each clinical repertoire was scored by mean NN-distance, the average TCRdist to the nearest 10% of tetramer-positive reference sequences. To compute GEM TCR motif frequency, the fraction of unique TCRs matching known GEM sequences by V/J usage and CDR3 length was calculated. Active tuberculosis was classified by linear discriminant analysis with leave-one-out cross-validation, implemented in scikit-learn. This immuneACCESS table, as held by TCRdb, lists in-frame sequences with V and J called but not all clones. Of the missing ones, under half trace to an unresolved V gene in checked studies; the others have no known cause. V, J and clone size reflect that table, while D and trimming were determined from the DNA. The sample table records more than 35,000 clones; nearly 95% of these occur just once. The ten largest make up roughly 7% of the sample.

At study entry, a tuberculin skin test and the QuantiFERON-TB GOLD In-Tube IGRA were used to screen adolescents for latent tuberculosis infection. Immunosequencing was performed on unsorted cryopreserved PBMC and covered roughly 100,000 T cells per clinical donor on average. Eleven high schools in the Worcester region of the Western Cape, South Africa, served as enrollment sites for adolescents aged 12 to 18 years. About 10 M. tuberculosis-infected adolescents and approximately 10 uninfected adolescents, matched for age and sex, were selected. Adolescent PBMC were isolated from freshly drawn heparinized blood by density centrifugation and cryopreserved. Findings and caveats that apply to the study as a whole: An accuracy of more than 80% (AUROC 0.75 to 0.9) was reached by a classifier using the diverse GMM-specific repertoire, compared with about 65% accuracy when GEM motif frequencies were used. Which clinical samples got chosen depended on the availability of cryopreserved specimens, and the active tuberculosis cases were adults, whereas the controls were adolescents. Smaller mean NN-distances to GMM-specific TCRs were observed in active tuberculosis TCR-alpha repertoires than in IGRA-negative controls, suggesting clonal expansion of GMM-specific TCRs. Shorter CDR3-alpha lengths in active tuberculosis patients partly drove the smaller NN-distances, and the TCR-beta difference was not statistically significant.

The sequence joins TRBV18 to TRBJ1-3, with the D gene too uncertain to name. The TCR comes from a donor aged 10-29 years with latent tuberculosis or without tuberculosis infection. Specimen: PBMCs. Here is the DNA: TGTGCCAGCTCACCATCGGAGAGCTCTGGAAACACCATATATTTT. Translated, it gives CASSPSESSGNTIYF.